Listed below are T cell receptor beta chains from one sample, sequenced in a study of cytomegalovirus exposure and HLA in healthy donors. Sequencing used immunoSEQ multiplex PCR; TCRdb keeps in-frame clones, though not all of them. Here the sample spans about 160,000 clones, 80% to 85% being singletons. Sample: PBMCs. Receptor source: a man aged 18 to 29 in good health and CMV-seronegative. CDR3s include the opening cysteine and the closing phenylalanine or tryptophan. The D gene is left open where the match is weak. The listing skips clone size in some rows; elsewhere it reads once, few, many or a size class.

V: TRBV7-3; size: few; D: NA; J: TRBJ2-1; CDR3: CASSLYPPGLYNEQFF; DNA: TGTGCCAGCAGCTTATACCCGCCCGGGTTGTACAATGAGCAGTTCTTC
V: TRBV19; size: NA; D: TRBD1; J: TRBJ1-1; CDR3: CASLGKGATEAFF; DNA: TGTGCCAGCCTTGGTAAGGGGGCGACTGAAGCTTTCTTT
V: TRBV28; size: NA; D: NA; J: TRBJ1-1; CDR3: CASSLPTTEAFF; DNA: TGTGCCAGCAGTCTACCCACCACTGAAGCTTTCTTT
V: TRBV5-1; size: NA; D: NA; J: TRBJ1-1; CDR3: CASSLTVQAMNTEAFF; DNA: TGCGCCAGCAGCTTGACCGTCCAGGCAATGAACACTGAAGCTTTCTTT
V: TRBV4-1; size: few; D: NA; J: TRBJ2-6; CDR3: CASSTGRSLANVLTF; DNA: TGCGCCAGCAGTACAGGACGTTCCCTGGCCAACGTCCTGACTTTC
V: TRBV4-2; size: NA; D: NA; J: TRBJ2-7; CDR3: CASSQDRAAQGYEQYF; DNA: TGTGCCAGCAGCCAAGATAGAGCGGCGCAGGGGTACGAGCAGTACTTC
V: TRBV5-4; size: NA; D: TRBD1; J: TRBJ1-2; CDR3: CASSTGQGNGYTF; DNA: TGTGCCAGCAGCACCGGACAGGGGAATGGCTACACCTTC
V: TRBV29-1; size: NA; D: NA; J: TRBJ2-7; CDR3: CSVVAGASYEQYF; DNA: TGCAGCGTGGTGGCGGGGGCTTCCTACGAGCAGTACTTC
V: TRBV29-1; size: NA; D: TRBD2; J: TRBJ2-5; CDR3: CSTNAGLEETQYF; DNA: TGCAGCACGAATGCAGGACTAGAAGAGACCCAGTACTTC
V: TRBV4-1; size: NA; D: TRBD2; J: TRBJ2-7; CDR3: CASSQFSGAYEQYF; DNA: TGCGCCAGCAGCCAATTTAGCGGGGCCTACGAGCAGTACTTC
V: TRBV15; size: NA; D: NA; J: TRBJ2-5; CDR3: CATSAWEGVEQYF; DNA: TGTGCCACCAGCGCCTGGGAGGGGGTGGAGCAGTACTTC
V: TRBV28; size: NA; D: TRBD1; J: TRBJ1-4; CDR3: CASSTWTGWGEKLFF; DNA: TGTGCCAGCAGCACCTGGACAGGCTGGGGCGAAAAACTGTTTTTT
V: TRBV6-1; size: NA; D: TRBD1; J: TRBJ1-3; CDR3: CASSIGTGGNTIYF; DNA: TGTGCCAGCAGTATCGGGACAGGGGGAAACACCATATATTTT
V: TRBV19; size: NA; D: NA; J: TRBJ1-5; CDR3: CASSIAWGSNQPQHF; DNA: TGTGCCAGTAGTATAGCCTGGGGCAGCAATCAGCCCCAGCATTTT
V: TRBV28; size: NA; D: NA; J: TRBJ1-6; CDR3: CASSLTGNSPLHF; DNA: TGTGCCAGCAGTTTAACGGGTAATTCACCCCTCCACTTT
V: TRBV6-5; size: NA; D: NA; J: TRBJ2-7; CDR3: CASSGGDAYEQYF; DNA: TGTGCCAGCAGTGGAGGGGACGCCTACGAGCAGTACTTC
V: TRBV2; size: NA; D: NA; J: TRBJ2-3; CDR3: CASNPGAIDTQYF; DNA: TGTGCCAGCAACCCGGGTGCCATAGATACGCAGTATTTT
V: TRBV6-6; size: NA; D: TRBD1; J: TRBJ2-6; CDR3: CASRDRAVGANVLTF; DNA: TGTGCCAGCAGAGACAGGGCTGTGGGGGCCAACGTCCTGACTTTC
V: TRBV7-8; size: NA; D: NA; J: TRBJ2-7; CDR3: CASSLPESGDEQYF; DNA: TGTGCCAGCAGCCTACCTGAGTCTGGAGACGAGCAGTACTTC
V: TRBV2; size: NA; D: TRBD2; J: TRBJ2-5; CDR3: CASSEELAGAGETQYF; DNA: TGTGCCAGCAGTGAAGAACTAGCGGGAGCCGGAGAGACCCAGTACTTC
V: TRBV13; size: NA; D: TRBD2; J: TRBJ2-3; CDR3: CASSSGLAGTSTDTQYF; DNA: TGTGCCAGCAGCTCGGGACTAGCGGGGACCAGCACAGATACGCAGTATTTT
V: TRBV4-3; size: NA; D: NA; J: TRBJ2-4; CDR3: CASSQEAGGAKNIQYF; DNA: TGCGCCAGCAGCCAAGAGGCCGGGGGAGCCAAAAACATTCAGTACTTC
V: TRBV7-8; size: NA; D: NA; J: TRBJ2-7; CDR3: CASSLVLSTYEQYF; DNA: TGTGCCAGCAGCTTAGTTCTGTCTACCTACGAGCAGTACTTC
V: TRBV28; size: once; D: NA; J: TRBJ2-7; CDR3: CASSWASSYEQYF; DNA: TGTGCCAGCAGTTGGGCCTCATCCTACGAGCAGTACTTC
V: TRBV7-2; size: NA; D: TRBD2; J: TRBJ2-1; CDR3: CASSRVNPAGARNEQFF; DNA: TGTGCCAGCAGCCGGGTTAACCCAGCGGGAGCTAGGAATGAGCAGTTCTTC
V: TRBV4-1; size: once; D: TRBD1; J: TRBJ1-2; CDR3: CARNRTGFYGYTF; DNA: TGCGCCAGAAACAGGACAGGGTTCTATGGCTACACCTTC
V: TRBV2; size: NA; D: TRBD1; J: TRBJ1-5; CDR3: CASSSRTGGGQPQHF; DNA: TGTGCCAGCAGTTCCCGGACAGGGGGTGGTCAGCCCCAGCATTTT
V: TRBV5-1; size: NA; D: TRBD1; J: TRBJ1-2; CDR3: CASSLATGGYGYTF; DNA: TGCGCCAGCAGCTTGGCCACAGGGGGCTATGGCTACACCTTC
V: TRBV27; size: NA; D: TRBD1; J: TRBJ2-7; CDR3: CASSRGWDRLYEQYF; DNA: TGTGCCAGCAGTCGAGGCTGGGACAGGCTCTACGAGCAGTACTTC